This T cell receptor beta chain was captured by sequencing in a study of chemoradiotherapy in HPV16-positive cancers. Across the study: Candidate HPV-specific T-cell clones and common TCR motifs came from functional assays in a couple of HPV16-positive patients. Study-level points and caveats: HPV-specific T cells were functionally defined from only a couple of HPV16-positive patients.

TCRdb's copy holds only in-frame clones and misses some; the assay was immunoSEQ multiplex PCR. This table has about 12,000 clones, about 91% appearing once. On this clone itself: Its antigen is not identified.

CDR1 and CDR2 (germline): SEHNR, FQNEAQ (reference sequence). The CDR3 covers 17 residues. Unmatched junction bases numbered 8, after V lost 0 bases and J lost 3 bases. The sequence came from a human donor with HPV-associated anogenital cancer. The chain uses TRBV7-9 and TRBJ2-1; 7 bases match TRBD2. Sequencing was performed on blood, taken from a patient who underwent chemoradiotherapy. In DNA form, the CDR3 reads TGTGCCAGCAGCTTAGCGTGGGCGGGAGTCGTCTACAATGAGCAGTTCTTC. Amino acids: CASSLAWAGVVYNEQFF.